One T cell receptor (beta chain) is described in this entry. Through a sample-barcoded 5' primer and a J-beta primer mix, a second PCR was run for roughly 6 to 12 cycles. TCRdb re-called the 5' RACE reads with MiXCR, one entry per CDR3 protein. The table has about 1.5 million distinct CDR3 sequences, approximately 39% seen once; the top ten hold around 4%. V shed 5 bases, J shed 4 bases, and the junction held 8 bases outside the gene matches. The CDR3 consists of 14 residues. The germline V gene encodes CDR1 SGHTA and CDR2 FQGNSA. The sample belongs to a study of blood T cells in healthy people across ages.

The V call is TRBV7-2, the J call TRBJ2-7; 7 bases map to TRBD2. The receptor comes from a woman aged 18-29 years in good health. The sequencing input was blood. In DNA, the CDR3 is TGTGCCAGCAGCATAGTCGGCGGGAGTTACGAGCAGTACTTC. Its translation is CASSIVGGSYEQYF.